Sequencing of this TCR beta chain was carried out in a study of shared clonotypes between healthy human individuals. General study points: Few donors restricted represented genetic and exposure-history diversity.

Using immunoSEQ multiplex PCR, the repertoire was profiled, and TCRdb retains in-frame clones only, with some absent. Of about 1.5 million clones detected, roughly 98% appear once; the ten largest clones hold 0.4% to 0.55%. V gave up 2 bases and J gave up 0 bases; unmatched junction bases: 3. Germline assignment: CDR1 MGHRA and CDR2 YSYEKL. The CDR3 has 15 residues. This clone occurred once. What it binds is unknown. The material sequenced was naive CD4+ T cells sorted from blood. Subset given: CD45RA+ positively selected. The chain links TRBV4-1 to TRBJ2-7; 8 nucleotides line up with TRBD2. This TCR was sampled from a man younger than 45 in good health. In DNA, the CDR3 is TGCGCCAGCAGCCAAAATAGCGGGGCCTCCTACGAGCAGTACTTC. It codes for CASSQNSGASYEQYF.